This T cell receptor beta chain was sequenced during a study of blood T cells in healthy people across ages. A second PCR, run for roughly 7 to 12 cycles, used a sample-barcoded 5' primer plus a J-beta primer mix. Via MiXCR, TCRdb re-called the 5' RACE reads, giving one row per CDR3 protein. This repertoire shows 1.4 million to 1.5 million distinct CDR3 sequences, about 43% found once; its top ten account for roughly 7.7%. Each donor gave ten milliliters of peripheral blood. Per-sample yields of isolated PBMCs were at least 6.5 million. Notes on the study in general: Diversity was higher, and naive CD4+ cells more numerous, in long-lived donors than in aged donors. Those diversity estimates obtained from one million T cells were thought to be underestimates.

As concerns this clonotype: Its cognate antigen is unknown.

Material: blood. This receptor was identified in a woman aged 18-29 years in good health.

The CDR3 sequence: CASSQDPGRTSRIYEQYF. In nucleotides, the CDR3 is TGTGCCAGCAGCCAAGACCCTGGGCGGACCAGCCGTATATATGAGCAGTACTTC. The chain links TRBV3-1 to TRBJ2-5; D is unclear. Trimming took off 0 bases at V and 11 bases at J, with 28 bases between the two ends. Germline lookup yields CDR1 LGHDT and CDR2 YNNKEL (reference sequence). This CDR3 has 18 residues.